The TCR beta chain described here comes from a study of monozygotic twins with cystic fibrosis listed by TCRdb under 2021. Turning to the overall study: Barcoded libraries were prepared with around 15 PCR cycles from around 3 micrograms of fragmented DNA. To gauge how much genetics shapes V and J gene usage, the researchers compared TCR beta repertoires both within and across 16 monozygotic twin pairs who have cystic fibrosis. On the day blood was drawn, the twins' weight-for-height and FEVPerc (FEV1 disease centile) were ranked against those of the 1,000 or so cohort participants. Made up mostly of children and adolescents, the cohort included ten female and six male twin pairs ranging in age from roughly 2.0 to 40 years, with a median of about 9.5 years. Data for three of the twin pairs had been reported earlier in a different context. Broad study findings and their caveats: Simpson clonality was found to be generally low (median around 0.0095), suggesting a naive-dominated repertoire, although higher clonality was observed in the most severely affected patients. Sharing of nucleotide-identical clonotypes was significantly greater within monozygotic CF twin pairs than between unrelated CF individuals (P = 0.000026, Mann-Whitney). The greatest similarity to the co-twin was observed for V gene usage in 13 of 16 pairs and for J usage in 8 of 16 pairs, which suggested genetic constraints. The cohort was small, and no association was found between shared CDR3 numbers and age, concordance or disease severity.

With respect to this clone: The target of this receptor is not known. Per-base qualities were not stored, and no clone one base away is much larger.

Reading the germline V gene gives CDR1 ENHRY and CDR2 SYGVKD. Measured from the cysteine to the phenylalanine, the CDR3 is 11 residues long. Only the CDR3 DNA stays, 33 bases, in frame from base 1. Trimming removed 6 bases from V and 4 bases from J, leaving 6 bases between the germline ends. Following the manufacturer's instructions, the researchers used the immunoSEQ immune profiling system to amplify TCR beta CDR3 regions via multiplex PCR. An Illumina NextSeq system was used to carry out the sequencing. Per the original workflow: Sequence data were processed on the immunoSEQ Analyzer platform, and clonality was computed as the square root of Simpson's index of productive rearrangements. Similarity in V and J usage was measured by Jensen-Shannon distance, and OLGA was used to compute CDR3 generation probabilities. The immuneACCESS database (August 2020) and VDJdb (December 2020) were searched for shared CDR3 sequences. TCRdb stores this immuneACCESS table with in-frame sequences only. Part of the clones is absent; in the studies checked, under half of the shortfall reflects unresolved V genes, and no reason is known for the rest. V, J and clone size are those of that table, while D and trimming were read from the DNA. Recorded for this sample are some 21,000 clones; roughly 89% of them occurred a single time. The ten largest make up roughly 1.5% of the sample.

The twin pairs came from the European Cystic Fibrosis Twin and Sibling Study Cohort, a cohort that recruited patients from 170 or so CF clinics across 14 European countries. Zygosity and CFTR genotype were verified in-house, and zygosity was tested by multiplex PCR of nine short tandem repeat loci. Peripheral blood was taken from each twin, and clinical parameters were recorded on the day of blood sampling. Genomic DNA was isolated from peripheral blood cells with phenol/chloroform and kept in TE buffer at 4 degrees C. The sequenced sample was blood. The chain was built from TRBV10-3 and TRBJ1-1, and the D gene may be TRBD1, 5 bases matching. This receptor was identified in a girl aged 2-10 years with cystic fibrosis. The DNA reads TGTGCCATCAGGGGGGGCACTGAAGCTTTCTTT. Its protein reads: CAIRGGTEAFF.